This T cell receptor (beta chain) was found in a study of Ad26.COV2.S vaccination and SARS-CoV-2 variants (dated by TCRdb to about 2021). Background for the entire study: The specificity and breadth of SARS-CoV-2-reactive T cell receptors after Ad26.COV2.S vaccination were assessed by TCRbeta repertoire sequencing. The TCR-sequenced set comprised roughly 30 samples: around 20 Ad26.COV2.S vaccine recipients, 5 placebo recipients and 8 SARS-CoV-2 convalescent individuals.

A remark on this clone: Its antigen is unknown. It has no much larger one-base neighbor in the sample; base qualities were not kept.

CDR1 and CDR2 were assigned from the germline V gene (reference sequence) as LGHDT and YNNKEL. V was cut back by 3 bases and J by 7 bases, leaving a gap of 15 bases between them. Including cysteine and phenylalanine, the CDR3 has 14 amino acids. The read is trimmed to its CDR3 DNA, 42 bases read in frame from base 1. TCRbeta CDR3 regions were sequenced with the immunoSEQ Assay. After extraction, genomic DNA underwent amplification by bias-controlled multiplex PCR, followed by high-throughput sequencing. On the authors' methods: To quantify the absolute abundance of every unique TCRbeta CDR3 region, sequences were collapsed and filtered. T cell fraction was estimated by normalization of TCRbeta template counts to usable DNA, with usable DNA being measured through amplification of reference genes present in all nucleated cells. Repertoire TCRs were annotated as SARS-CoV-2-specific when V gene, CDR3 amino acid sequence and J gene were exactly matched to a known reactive TCR set. The reference SARS-CoV-2 TCR set was obtained from MIRA and was filtered for enrichment in COVID-19-positive ImmuneCODE repertoires, whereby public or cross-reactive TCRs were removed. Using the MIRA antigens, annotated TCRs were further analysed by specific ORF or by position within an ORF. Depth was the summed frequency of annotated unique rearrangements, while breadth was defined as annotated unique rearrangements over total unique productive rearrangements. Two-sided Wilcoxon rank-sum tests were used to compare TCR breadth between groups. TCRdb's version of the immuneACCESS table is confined to in-frame rearrangements and falls short of the full clone set. An unresolved V gene accounts for under half of the shortfall where checked; the remainder is of unknown origin. V, J and clone size are those of that table, while D and trimming were read from the DNA. Across this sample there are about 180,000 clones, with around nine tenths seen only once. The top ten clones comprise about 5.5% of the sample.

The time point label for this specimen denotes: individuals recovered from natural SARS-CoV-2 infection. Results the study describes overall, beyond this receptor: Vaccine and placebo recipients had comparable non-spike TCR breadth, which fits with the vaccine containing only spike. After vaccination, substantial breadth of spike-specific CD8+ and CD4+ T cell responses was reported. Spike-specific TCR breadth was higher in Ad26.COV2.S recipients than in placebo recipients (P = 0.0014). It was noted by the authors that total T cell responses may have been underestimated by the TCR breadth and depth analyses.

The source is a human donor who had recovered from COVID-19. This material consisted of peripheral blood, taken after recovery from COVID-19. The sequence joins TRBV3-1 (or the pseudogene TRBV3-2) to TRBJ1-2; matching of 5 bases hints at TRBD1 as the D gene. The CDR3 amino acid sequence is: CASSQKTVMGGYTF. The bases are TGTGCCAGCAGCCAGAAGACAGTGATGGGTGGCTACACCTTC.